This TCR beta chain was sequenced for a study of beta chain features in type 1 diabetes (dated by TCRdb to the late 2010s). With respect to the entire study: Mean age, gender distribution, total cell number and subset yield were not different between patients and healthy donors. A total of about 110,000,000 sorted cells were examined across all samples, and a strong correlation was observed between cell number per subset and RNA yield. Whereas all 28 donors provided naive and central memory subsets, regulatory and stem cell-like memory subsets were isolated from just 8 patients and about 8 healthy donors. The study compared the TCRB repertoires of sorted circulating CD4+ T cell subsets in recently diagnosed type 1 diabetes patients with those in matched healthy donors.

This clone was detected only a few times. What this receptor recognizes is not known. Base qualities are not recorded, but no much larger clone differs from it by a single base. General conclusions and limits of the study: Naive, central memory and regulatory TCRB repertoires appeared to be more alike among patients than among healthy donors. Shorter templates might have been favored by PCR, but patient and control samples were amplified and corrected together, so both groups would have been affected equally by any skew. At VDJ recombination sites, type 1 diabetes patients had fewer insertions and more deleted nucleotides, which implies abnormalities in thymic rearrangement. Sequencing cDNA rather than genomic DNA could over-represent highly expressing activated cells, although activation and CD3 levels did not differ between groups. Because small numbers of individuals were included in the HLA sub-analyses, any influence of HLA type on TCRB rearrangement was left unresolved. Type 1 diabetes patients showed a moderate but significant shortening of TCRB CDR3 length in all four CD4+ subsets.

From the cysteine through the phenylalanine, the CDR3 covers 15 amino acids. The only DNA kept is the CDR3, 45 bases in frame from the first base. The germline V gene specifies LGHNA as CDR1 and YSLEER as CDR2. V is trimmed back by 2 bases and J by 8 bases, and the junction contains 10 bases that no gene match accounts for. A single peripheral blood draw of about 116 mL on average was collected from each donor into heparinised tubes. Using a panel that included CD45RO, CCR7, CD25, CD127, CD95 and CD27, naive, central memory, regulatory and stem cell-like memory CD4+ T cells were sorted on a BD FACSAria II. Every sorted population had a purity above 95%. PBMCs were isolated right away by Lymphoprep density gradient centrifugation and were stained directly, without culture. Samples were stained and sorted in pairs, with one healthy donor and one patient per experiment, so that batch effects were minimized.

The entire isolated RNA was reverse transcribed using the High Capacity cDNA Reverse Transcription Kit, and thus expressed TCRB transcripts were sequenced. Naive, central memory and regulatory T cell samples underwent deep immunoSEQ sequencing, averaging around 4 million total reads per sample. Sorted cells were lysed in RLT buffer and RNA was extracted with DNase-treated RNeasy Micro or Mini kits, depending on cell number. Each cell subset was processed separately to prevent cross-contamination, with patient and healthy donor samples processed together. The immunoSEQ multiplex PCR was used to amplify TCRB sequences from cDNA, generating 87-bp fragments that spanned the CDR3 region. Amplicons were sequenced on the Illumina HiSeq platform. The study's processing was this. PCR bias was corrected computationally using synthetic template baselines, and reads within Hamming distance 2 were collapsed, with unmergeable singletons discarded. Reads were aligned against IMGT so that V, D and J genes, CDR3 length and insertions or deletions at six rearrangement sites could be assigned. Within each subset, clonotype counts were normalized to sorted cell number, and only after that were true diversity and Gini coefficients computed with the tcR R package. The overlap coefficient, calculated on TCRB nucleotide sequences, was used to quantify repertoire sharing. Out-of-frame TCRB sequences from naive cells were analyzed to stand in for the pre-selection repertoire. The clones in this table, taken by TCRdb from immuneACCESS, are in-frame only. Not every clone is retained; where verified, under half of the shortfall comes from an unresolved V gene, and the cause of the rest is unknown. That table supplies the V and J calls and clone size; D and trimming were determined from the DNA. Present in this sample are about 930,000 clones, 15% to 20% of which were seen just once. Together, the top ten hold 0.023% of the sample.

The receptor was isolated from a woman between 18 and 30 years old in good health. Material for sequencing was naive CD4+ T cells from blood. The sample's cell subset or site, from its label and the paper: true naive CD4+ T cells. The rearrangement combines TRBV4-3 with TRBJ1-2, and TRBD1 matches 8 of the central bases. The CDR3 reads as follows: CASSQQGAGGVGYTF. The sequenced DNA: TGCGCCAGCAGCCAACAAGGAGCAGGGGGCGTCGGCTACACCTTC.